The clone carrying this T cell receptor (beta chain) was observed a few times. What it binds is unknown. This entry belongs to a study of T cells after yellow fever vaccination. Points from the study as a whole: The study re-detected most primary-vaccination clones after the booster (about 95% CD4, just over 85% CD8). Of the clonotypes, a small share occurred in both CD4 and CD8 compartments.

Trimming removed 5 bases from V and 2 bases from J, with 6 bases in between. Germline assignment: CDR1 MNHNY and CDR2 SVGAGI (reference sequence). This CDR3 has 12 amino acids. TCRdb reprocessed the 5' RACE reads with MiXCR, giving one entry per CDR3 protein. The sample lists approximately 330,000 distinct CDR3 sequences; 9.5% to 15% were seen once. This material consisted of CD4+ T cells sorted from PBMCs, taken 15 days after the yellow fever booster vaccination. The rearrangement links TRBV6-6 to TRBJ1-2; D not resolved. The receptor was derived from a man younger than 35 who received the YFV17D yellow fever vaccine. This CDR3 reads CASSDDNYGYTF. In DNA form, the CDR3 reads TGTGCCAGCAGTGACGACAACTATGGCTACACCTTC.